This T cell receptor (beta chain) is from a study of post-analysis software for immune sequencing data. Study context: The disease courses covered relapsing-remitting, secondary progressive and progressive-relapsing multiple sclerosis.

V shed 7 bases and J 3 bases; nucleotides not matched to a gene: 3. CDR1 is ENHRY and CDR2 is SYGVKD in the germline V gene. CDR3 length: 13 residues. Each TCR beta cDNA library carried unique molecular identifiers. Starting from around 1 to 10 million T cells, the study yielded 460,000 or so cDNA molecules. Each CDR3 protein is one row after TCRdb ran MiXCR on the PCR reads. This sample has hundreds of thousands of distinct CDR3 sequences; roughly 46% occur once, and the top ten carry around 1.7%. Broader study findings: With TRBV5-6, TRBV5-1 and TRBV20-1 included, a handful of TRBV segments were more frequent in patients than in controls. Compared against controls, patients with multiple sclerosis displayed significantly lower normalized Chao1 diversity. Batch-mates among the samples co-clustered strongly by F measure.

To note about this clonotype: The target antigen is unknown.

The chain recombines TRBV10-3 with TRBJ2-5, with 9 positions matching TRBD2. Material: blood. The clonotype originates from a girl between 10 and 17 years old with multiple sclerosis. The CDR3 sequence: CAIKASGKETQYF. Written as DNA, the CDR3 is TGTGCCATCAAGGCTAGCGGGAAAGAGACCCAGTACTTC.